A single sample is the source of the 21 T cell receptor beta chains below, sequenced in a study of metastatic and nonmetastatic thyroid tumors. TCRdb used MiXCR to call clones anew from the PCR reads. The table records roughly 22,000 clones, 36% of them present only once. Until they underwent thyroid surgery, no patient had received any treatment. The sample taken for sequencing was blood. These receptors originate from a male donor with papillary thyroid cancer or a benign thyroid nodule (not recorded which). Some clones in this sample may be carry-over from other donors' samples.

This clone has a count of ten or more. The chain combines TRBV2 with TRBJ1-5; D not resolved. CDR1 is SNHLY and CDR2 is FYNNEI in the germline V gene. The CDR3 loop spans 13 amino acids. V lost 7 bases and J lost 1, with 8 bases in between. The DNA for the CDR3 is TGTGCCAGCAACGGCGTCAGCAATCAGCCCCAGCATTTT. As protein: CASNGVSNQPQHF.

The gene calls are TRBV5-1 and TRBJ2-1; 8 positions agree with TRBD2. The germline CDR1 and CDR2 sequences are SGHRS and YFSETQ. This CDR3 is built from 18 residues. J gave up 2 bases and V 0 bases, and 10 bases lay outside the gene matches. The CDR3 region is CASSLGLLAGLTYNEQFF. The CDR3 DNA sequence: TGCGCCAGCAGCTTGGGCCTCCTAGCGGGTCTTACCTACAATGAGCAGTTCTTC.

This clone came up many times. A read error is likely, as this CDR3 ends without the conserved phenylalanine or tryptophan. The rearrangement links TRBV9 to TRBJ2-1; 10 bases are shared with TRBD2. Trimming at V came to 3 bases and at J to 5 bases, leaving 8 bases not matched to a gene. Germline loops: CDR1 SGDLS, CDR2 YYNGEE. This CDR3 is built from 16 residues. The CDR3 DNA is TGTGCCAGCAGCGCTCTAGCGGGAGTCCCACACAATGAGCAGTTCGTC. Amino acid sequence: CASSALAGVPHNEQFV.

In its sample, this clone is medium-sized. Other DNA sequences in the same sample also yield this CDR3. The chain has TRBV4-1 and TRBJ2-5, with D maybe TRBD2 (6 bases). The CDR3 extends over 16 amino acids. The V gene lost 0 bases and the J gene lost 7 bases, with 18 bases spanning the gap. The germline gives CDR1 MGHRA, CDR2 YSYEKL. The CDR3 loop reads CASSQEPGAHYGTQYF. Written as DNA, the CDR3 is TGCGCCAGCAGCCAAGAGCCGGGAGCCCACTATGGGACCCAGTACTTC.

In its sample, this clone was seen many times. The rearrangement links TRBV29-1 to TRBJ2-3; 13 bases are a match to TRBD2. J was trimmed by 2 bases and V by 2 bases; bases with no gene match: 4. CDR1 is SQVTM, CDR2 ANQGSEA, per germline. The CDR3 contains 16 residues. CDR3 nucleotide sequence: TGCAGCGTTGAAACTAGCGGGAGGGTCCTCACAGATACGCAGTATTTT. Its protein is CSVETSGRVLTDTQYF.

In this sample, this clone turned up many times. The chain employs TRBV12-3 or TRBV12-4 and TRBJ1-2; D is unresolved. This CDR3 comprises 13 residues. V was trimmed by 2 bases and J by 2 bases, leaving 6 bases between them. CDR3 in amino acids: CASSLRENYGYTF. The DNA of the CDR3 is TGTGCCAGCAGTTTAAGGGAGAACTATGGCTACACCTTC.

The rearrangement uses TRBV12-3 or TRBV12-4 and TRBJ2-2; D ambiguous. V dropped 4 bases and J dropped 6 bases, with 9 bases sitting between them. The CDR3 is 13 amino acids. Here the CDR3 DNA reads TGTGCCAGCAGTTCCCAGGTCCCCGGGGAGCTGTTTTTT. The encoded protein is CASSSQVPGELFF.

This clone has at least ten counts. A much more abundant neighbour one base away suggests this may be a read error. The chain carries TRBV11-3 and TRBJ2-3; the D gene is possibly TRBD1 (5 bases). The germline V and J ends were trimmed by 7 bases and 2 bases, with 13 bases remaining between them. In germline, CDR1 is SGHNT, CDR2 YENEEA. The CDR3 has 14 amino acids. CDR3 region: CASNASGSTDTQYF. For the CDR3, the DNA is TGTGCCAGCAACGCGTCAGGGTCCACAGATACGCAGTATTTT. Full variable domain (remainder filled in from reference TRBV11-3 and TRBJ2-3): EAGVVQSPRYKIIEKKQPVAFWCNPISGHNTLYWYLQNLGQGPELLIRYENEEAVDDSQLPKDRFSAERLKGVDSTLKIQPAELGDSAVYLCASNASGSTDTQYFGPGTRLTVL.

The chain employs TRBV11-2 and TRBJ2-3; 12 bases line up with TRBD2. This CDR3 has 16 amino acids. V was pared by 4 bases and J by 6 bases, with 8 bases of the junction left unmatched. Germline lookup yields CDR1 SGHAT and CDR2 FQNNGV. CDR3 region: CASSSRTSGASDTQYF. The CDR3 nucleotides are TGTGCCAGCAGCTCCCGGACTAGCGGGGCCTCTGATACGCAGTATTTT.

This clone counts as medium-sized. This chain joins TRBV6-1 and TRBJ2-3; no clear D gene. This CDR3 has 15 residues. Germline V CDR1 and CDR2: MNHNS, SASEGT. The V and J ends lost 0 bases and 5 bases respectively, with 12 bases between them. In DNA form, the CDR3 reads TGTGCCAGCAGTGAAGCTTTAGGGTTTCAAGATACGCAGTATTTT. It is translated as CASSEALGFQDTQYF.

This clone was detected many times. The chain carries TRBV20-1 and TRBJ2-4, with TRBD2 as a possible D gene (7 bases). The length of the CDR3 is 15 residues. V lost 0 bases, J lost 4 bases, and 13 bases lay in between. Looked up from germline, CDR1 is DFQATT and CDR2 is SNEGSKA (reference sequence). The CDR3 here is CSARDTRGGKNIQYF. Written as DNA, the CDR3 is TGCAGTGCTAGAGATACGAGGGGGGGGAAAAACATTCAGTACTTC.

This sequence joins TRBV6-1 and TRBJ2-2; D gene ambiguous. With 3 bases removed from V and 2 bases from J, the gap between germline ends came to 13 bases. Germline V CDR1 and CDR2: MNHNS, SASEGT. The CDR3 totals 16 residues. CDR3 in DNA: TGTGCCAGCAGTGATTTACACCAGACCAACACCGGGGAGCTGTTTTTT. The encoded protein is CASSDLHQTNTGELFF.

By sample share, this clone is medium-sized. The CDR3 protein is CASIEDRDDYEQYF. The CDR3 region has the DNA TGTGCCAGCATCGAGGACAGGGACGACTACGAGCAGTACTTC. The V and J genes are TRBV6-1 and TRBJ2-7; 8 nucleotides match TRBD1. The germline V gene has CDR1 MNHNS and CDR2 SASEGT. J was trimmed by 3 bases and V by 7 bases; bases with no gene match: 8. The CDR3 runs 14 residues.

This clone is a singleton in its sample. The chain recombines TRBV11-2 with TRBJ2-7; D is unclear. CDR3 length: 13 amino acids. The germline CDR1 and CDR2 sequences are SGHAT and FQNNGV. Trimming stripped 4 bases from V and 0 bases from J, with 7 bases between. The CDR3 loop is CASSWVSSYEQYF. The CDR3 DNA is TGTGCCAGCAGCTGGGTGTCCTCCTACGAGCAGTACTTC.

By proportion, this clone is medium-sized (0.01 to 0.1%). This chain uses TRBV11-2 with TRBJ1-6; the D is unclear. The germline V and J ends were trimmed by 3 bases and 12 bases, with 18 bases remaining between them. The CDR3 runs to 15 residues. CDR1 and CDR2 from the germline V gene are SGHAT and FQNNGV. CDR3 region: CASSFSLASPRPLHF. The CDR3 DNA sequence: TGTGCCAGCAGCTTTTCATTGGCGAGCCCCCGACCCCTCCACTTT.

This clone turned up a few times. This could be a read error, since a much larger clone is one nucleotide away. This sequence joins TRBV19 and TRBJ1-2; D gene ambiguous. V was shortened by 3 bases and J by 5 bases, with 10 bases between the two germline ends. This CDR3 contains 13 residues. Germline values: CDR1 LNHDA, CDR2 SQIVND (reference sequence). The CDR3 protein is CASSMGWTYGYTF. The CDR3 nucleotides are TGTGCCAGTAGTATGGGGTGGACGTATGGCTACACCTTC.

The sample holds many counts of this clone. Here the CDR3 reads CASSFVGAETQYF. In nucleotides, the CDR3 is TGCGCCAGCAGCTTTGTGGGGGCAGAGACCCAGTACTTC. The V gene is TRBV5-1, the J gene TRBJ2-5; TRBD1 is a possible D gene (6 bases). CDR1 SGHRS and CDR2 YFSETQ come from the germline V gene. The V gene lost 2 bases and the J gene lost 4 bases, with 9 bases spanning the gap. The length of the CDR3 is 13 residues.

This clone was found many times. The chain employs TRBV7-2 and TRBJ1-5, with D uncertain. The V and J ends lost 1 base and 7 bases respectively, with 8 bases between them. The CDR3 totals 13 residues. Germline V lookup: CDR1 SGHTA, CDR2 FQGNSA. This CDR3 is CASSLVMVQPQHF. CDR3 nucleotides: TGTGCCAGCAGCTTAGTGATGGTGCAGCCCCAGCATTTT.

This clone has more than one count but fewer than ten. The rearrangement joins TRBV6-1 to TRBJ1-6; perhaps TRBD1 as D (5 bases). Between the trimmed V and J ends, which lost 6 bases and 7 bases, there was a span of 13 bases. The CDR3 loop spans 14 amino acids. Germline values: CDR1 MNHNS, CDR2 SASEGT. CDR3 residues: CASSPGTTNSPLHF. CDR3 sequence (DNA): TGTGCCAGCAGCCCCGGGACGACGAATTCACCCCTCCACTTT.

V gene TRBV7-8 combines with J gene TRBJ1-2, with a tentative D call TRBD1 (5 bases). The V gene lost 4 bases and the J gene lost 10 bases, with 13 bases spanning the gap. CDR1 and CDR2 (germline): SGHVS, FQNEAQ. The CDR3 has 12 amino acids. CDR3 region: CASSSPGLTYTF. DNA for the CDR3: TGTGCCAGCAGCTCCCCGGGACTGACCTACACCTTC.

In this sample, this clone turned up a few times. The J gene is TRBJ1-5, the V gene TRBV6-1; a weak D match, TRBD1 (6 bases). This CDR3 region has 15 residues. Germline V gives CDR1 MNHNS, CDR2 SASEGT. Between the trimmed V and J ends, which lost 5 bases and 0 bases, there was a span of 11 bases. The CDR3 sequence: CASSQGTHSNQPQHF. Here the CDR3 DNA reads TGTGCCAGCAGTCAGGGGACGCATAGCAATCAGCCCCAGCATTTT.